A selection of T cell receptor beta chains follows, all from one sample in a study of shared clonotypes between healthy human individuals. Libraries were prepared by immunoSEQ multiplex PCR; TCRdb keeps only in-frame clonotypes and omits some of them. Of about 2.3 million clones in the sample, just over 90% were seen once. Sequencing input: naive CD4+ T cells from PBMCs. The source is a man aged 18 to 29 in good health. Some clones in this sample may be carry-over from other donors' samples. Both conserved end residues are part of each CDR3. The order of the fields is clone size, D gene, J gene, V gene, CDR3 DNA, CDR3 protein. A D gene is named only where the DNA matches it firmly. A clone size is listed for some rows: how often the clone was seen (once, few, many), or a class if it is expanded.

>-|-|TRBJ1-1|TRBV28
TGTGCCAGCAGTTCTCCGGGGTCGGGCACTGAAGCTTTCTTT
CASSSPGSGTEAFF
>-|-|TRBJ1-5|TRBV2
TGTGCCAGCAATAGTTACGGGTTAGGAAATCAGCCCCAGCATTTT
CASNSYGLGNQPQHF
>-|-|TRBJ2-1|TRBV10-3
TGTGCCATCAAAGAACAGGATGAGCAGTTCTTC
CAIKEQDEQFF
>-|TRBD2|TRBJ2-1|TRBV18
TGTGCCAGCTCACCATTAGCGGGAGGCTCCTACAATGAGCAGTTCTTC
CASSPLAGGSYNEQFF
>-|-|TRBJ2-7|TRBV7-9
TGTGCCAGCAGCTTATTTACAGGAGGGAAATTAATAGAGCAGTACTTC
CASSLFTGGKLIEQYF
>-|-|TRBJ1-3|TRBV5-1
TGCGCCAGCAGCTTGGTGGGGATTGCGTACGGAAACACCATATATTTT
CASSLVGIAYGNTIYF
>-|TRBD1|TRBJ2-7|TRBV7-9
TGTGCCAGCAGCTTGGACAGGTCGTCCTACGAGCAGTACTTC
CASSLDRSSYEQYF
>once|-|TRBJ1-3|TRBV6-5
TGTGCCAGCAGTTACAACAGGGCTGGAAACACCATATATTTT
CASSYNRAGNTIYF
>-|-|TRBJ2-2|TRBV28
TGTGCCAGCAGTTTGGGGGTGAGGACCGGGGAGCTGTTTTTT
CASSLGVRTGELFF
>-|TRBD1|TRBJ2-7|TRBV14
TGTGCCAGCAGCCAAGGAGGTTGGGACAGGGAATCCTACGAGCAGTACTTC
CASSQGGWDRESYEQYF
>-|TRBD2|TRBJ2-1|TRBV15
TGTGCCACCAGCAGAGTCTGGGGAGGGGAGGCCAATGAGCAGTTCTTC
CATSRVWGGEANEQFF
>-|-|TRBJ2-1|TRBV11-1
TGTGCCAGCAGCTTAAGGGCAGGGGTCTACAATGAGCAGTTCTTC
CASSLRAGVYNEQFF
>-|TRBD2|TRBJ2-1|TRBV7-9
TGTGCCAGCAGCTCGAGCGGGAGGTCCTACAATGAGCAGTTCTTC
CASSSSGRSYNEQFF
>few|TRBD1|TRBJ1-1|TRBV19
TGTGCCAGTAGACTGACAGGGGAAGCTTTCTTT
CASRLTGEAFF
>-|TRBD2|TRBJ2-1|TRBV30
TGTGCCTGGAGTGTACTTGGGACTAGGAGTGAGCAGTTCTTC
CAWSVLGTRSEQFF
>once|-|TRBJ2-5|TRBV5-1
TGCGCCAGCAGCTTGGGGTGGCAGGTCGGTTTGGAGACCCAGTACTTC
CASSLGWQVGLETQYF
>-|-|TRBJ2-3|TRBV5-1
TGCGCCAGCAGCTCCCGGGCCCCCAGCACAGATACGCAGTATTTT
CASSSRAPSTDTQYF
>-|TRBD2|TRBJ2-2|TRBV9
TGTGCCAGCAGCTCCGGCGGGAGTTCGAACACCGGGGAGCTGTTTTTT
CASSSGGSSNTGELFF
>-|-|TRBJ1-4|TRBV28
TGTGCCAGCAGTCGAGGACAGCCCGGGAATGAAAAACTGTTTTTT
CASSRGQPGNEKLFF
>-|-|TRBJ1-4|TRBV28
TGTGCCAGCAGTTTATATGGGGGTACTAATGAAAAACTGTTTTTT
CASSLYGGTNEKLFF
>-|TRBD1|TRBJ2-1|TRBV28
TGTGCCAGCATAATGAGCGGACAGGACAATGAGCAGTTCTTC
CASIMSGQDNEQFF
>-|-|TRBJ2-7|TRBV5-5
TGTGCCAGCAGCTTGCCAGGGGGAGGGTACGAGCAGTACTTC
CASSLPGGGYEQYF
>-|-|TRBJ2-2|TRBV5-1
TGCGCCAGCAGCTTGGCAGCGGCCGGGACGGCCGGGGAGCTGTTTTTT
CASSLAAAGTAGELFF
>-|-|TRBJ2-1|TRBV5-6
TGTGCCAGCAGCCTCGGCAATGAGCAGTTCTTC
CASSLGNEQFF
>-|TRBD1|TRBJ1-2|TRBV28
TGTGCCAGCAGTTTAACCGGGACAGTTAGTGGCTACACCTTC
CASSLTGTVSGYTF
>-|-|TRBJ1-1|TRBV6-5
TGTGCCAGCAGTGAGGGACCTAGTATTTCAGCTTTCTTT
CASSEGPSISAFF
>-|-|TRBJ2-3|TRBV7-8
TGTGCCAGCAGCTTAGAAAGGTCGTATACGCAGTATTTT
CASSLERSYTQYF
>few|-|TRBJ1-4|TRBV30
TGTGCCTGGAACGACCAAATTACAGGGAATGAAAAACTGTTTTTT
CAWNDQITGNEKLFF
>-|TRBD1|TRBJ2-2|TRBV5-4
TGTGCCAGCAGCTTCCCTCAGGGGGACACCGGGGAGCTGTTTTTT
CASSFPQGDTGELFF
>-|-|TRBJ2-2|TRBV28
TGTGCCATCGAGACCGGGACACGAAACACCGGGGAGCTGTTTTTT
CAIETGTRNTGELFF
>-|TRBD2|TRBJ2-3|TRBV9
TGTGCCAGCAGCAATGGACTAAGCGGGACCCTCACAGATACGCAGTATTTT
CASSNGLSGTLTDTQYF
>-|-|TRBJ2-7|TRBV9
TGTGCCAGCAGCGTATTAGGCGAGAGCTCCTACGAGCAGTACTTC
CASSVLGESSYEQYF
>-|-|TRBJ1-1|TRBV28
TGTGCCAGCAGTTCACATCACACTGAAGCTTTCTTT
CASSSHHTEAFF
>-|TRBD2|TRBJ2-3|TRBV5-1
TGCGCCAGCAGCCGTACCTTAGCGGGAGACGGTTCAGATACGCAGTATTTT
CASSRTLAGDGSDTQYF
>-|TRBD1|TRBJ1-2|TRBV6-6
TGTGCCAGCAGCCAGACGGGACAGGGGGAGAATGGCTACACCTTC
CASSQTGQGENGYTF
>-|TRBD2|TRBJ2-5|TRBV28
TGTGCCAGCAGTTTTTTGAAAGCGGGGCAAGAGACCCAGTACTTC
CASSFLKAGQETQYF
>-|-|TRBJ1-3|TRBV2
TGTGCCAGCATATACTCTGGAAACACCATATATTTT
CASIYSGNTIYF
>-|TRBD1|TRBJ2-2|TRBV7-9
TGTGCCAGCAGCTTGAGGACAGGGGGCACCGGGGAGCTGTTTTTT
CASSLRTGGTGELFF
>-|-|TRBJ2-6|TRBV28
TGTGCCAGCCAGGGGGGGGAGCCTGGGGCCAACGTCCTGACTTTC
CASQGGEPGANVLTF
>-|TRBD2|TRBJ2-1|TRBV7-3
TGTGCCAGCAGCTTAGGGGGTGGTAGCGGGAGGTCTCACAATGAGCAGTTCTTC
CASSLGGGSGRSHNEQFF
>-|-|TRBJ2-5|TRBV7-9
TGTGCCAGCAGCTTTGCCCTGGAGACCCAGTACTTC
CASSFALETQYF
>-|-|TRBJ1-2|TRBV6-1
TGTGCCAGCAGTGAAGCCGGCTTCTATGGCTACACCTTC
CASSEAGFYGYTF
>once|-|TRBJ1-5|TRBV7-2
TGTGCCAGCAGCTGGGGGACCTATCAGCCCCAGCATTTT
CASSWGTYQPQHF
>few|-|TRBJ1-1|TRBV28
TGTGCCAGCAGTCAATTACAGTCGAACACTGAAGCTTTCTTT
CASSQLQSNTEAFF
>-|-|TRBJ1-3|TRBV19
TGTGCCAGTATCACAAATTGGGACTCTGGAAACACCATATATTTT
CASITNWDSGNTIYF
>-|-|TRBJ2-7|TRBV5-4
TGTGCCAGCAGCCTGGACCGCGGTCCCTACGAGCAGTACTTC
CASSLDRGPYEQYF
>-|-|TRBJ2-7|TRBV5-1
TGCGCCAGCAGCTTGGCCGGGACCTCCTACGAGCAGTACTTC
CASSLAGTSYEQYF
>once|TRBD2|TRBJ2-1|TRBV5-1
TGCGCCAGCAGCTATAGCGGGAGCTCCTACAATGAGCAGTTCTTC
CASSYSGSSYNEQFF
>once|-|TRBJ1-3|TRBV5-1
TGCGCCAGCAGCTTGGACGGAAGCTCTGGAAACACCATATATTTT
CASSLDGSSGNTIYF
>-|TRBD2|TRBJ2-3|TRBV9
TGTGCCAGCAGCGTAGGCGGGAGAGGGACAGATACGCAGTATTTT
CASSVGGRGTDTQYF
>-|-|TRBJ2-1|TRBV28
TGTGCCAGCAGTTTTTGGGCGGATCGACTCTACAATGAGCAGTTCTTC
CASSFWADRLYNEQFF
>-|TRBD1|TRBJ1-1|TRBV27
TGTGCCAGCAGTTTATCGGAGGGGACAGCGGCTTTCTTT
CASSLSEGTAAFF
>-|TRBD2|TRBJ2-5|TRBV7-2
TGTGCCAGCAGCCCCACTAGCGGGAGGGCCAATAGGGAGACCCAGTACTTC
CASSPTSGRANRETQYF